A selection of T cell receptor beta chains follows, all from one sample in a study of Graves' ophthalmopathy and Graves' hyperthyroidism. TCRdb re-analysed the multiplex PCR reads in MiXCR, keeping a single row per CDR3 protein. The profile covers hundreds of thousands of distinct CDR3 sequences, with over 20% appearing a single time and more than 5.5% taken by the ten largest. Sequenced material: peripheral blood. These receptor sequences come from a woman under 30 with stable Graves' hyperthyroidism. Some clones in this sample may be carry-over from other donors' samples. Each CDR3 is given with its conserved first and last residue. D genes are given only for firm matches. Some rows have no size entry. The others give once, few or many, or a class for an expanded clone.

J gene: TRBJ2-4
V gene: TRBV7-3
D gene: TRBD1
clone size: -
CDR3 DNA: TGTGCCAGCAGCTTTCAGGGGGCGAACATTCAGTACTTC
CDR3 protein: CASSFQGANIQYF

J gene: TRBJ1-1
V gene: TRBV6-2/TRBV6-3
D gene: -
clone size: many
CDR3 DNA: TGTGCCAGCAGTTACTCCCACCTGGGGGGGGCTGCGAACACTGAAGCTTTCTTT
CDR3 protein: CASSYSHLGGAANTEAFF

J gene: TRBJ2-7
V gene: TRBV4-2
D gene: -
clone size: -
CDR3 DNA: TGTGCCAGCAGCCAAGATAGTGTGAGCCCGGACGAGCAGTACTTC
CDR3 protein: CASSQDSVSPDEQYF

J gene: TRBJ1-2
V gene: TRBV6-1
D gene: -
clone size: -
CDR3 DNA: TGTGCCAGCAGTGAAGGGCTTGGGAACTATGGCTACACCTTC
CDR3 protein: CASSEGLGNYGYTF

J gene: TRBJ2-6
V gene: TRBV24-1
D gene: -
clone size: many
CDR3 DNA: TGTGCCACCAGTGATCCCCTCTATCAAGACGGGGTCCTGACTTTC
CDR3 protein: CATSDPLYQDGVLTF

J gene: TRBJ1-1
V gene: TRBV28
D gene: -
clone size: -
CDR3 DNA: TGTGCCAGCAGCCACAACCCTAAAACTGAAGCTTTCTTT
CDR3 protein: CASSHNPKTEAFF

J gene: TRBJ2-5
V gene: TRBV28
D gene: -
clone size: -
CDR3 DNA: TGTGCCAGCAGAGAACAGGGACTTTATCGAGAGACCCAGTACTTC
CDR3 protein: CASREQGLYRETQYF

J gene: TRBJ1-1
V gene: TRBV28
D gene: TRBD1
clone size: many
CDR3 DNA: TGTGCCAGCAGGATACAGGGGGCGGAGAACACTGAAGCTTTCTTT
CDR3 protein: CASRIQGAENTEAFF

J gene: TRBJ1-2
V gene: TRBV30
D gene: -
clone size: -
CDR3 DNA: TGTGCCTGGAGTGTACGTCAGAGGAACTATGGCTACACCTTC
CDR3 protein: CAWSVRQRNYGYTF

J gene: TRBJ2-1
V gene: TRBV5-1
D gene: -
clone size: few
CDR3 DNA: TGCGCCAGCAGCTTGGGGCAGGACTCCTACAATGAGCAGTTCTTC
CDR3 protein: CASSLGQDSYNEQFF

J gene: TRBJ2-7
V gene: TRBV6-1
D gene: TRBD1
clone size: many
CDR3 DNA: TGTGCCAGCAGTGTAGGACAGGGACGACCGGAGCAGTACTTC
CDR3 protein: CASSVGQGRPEQYF

J gene: TRBJ1-1
V gene: TRBV28
D gene: -
clone size: -
CDR3 DNA: TGTGCCAGCAGTTTATTTGTGGGCACTGAAGCTTTCTTT
CDR3 protein: CASSLFVGTEAFF

J gene: TRBJ2-6
V gene: TRBV11-1
D gene: -
clone size: -
CDR3 DNA: TGTGCCAGCAGCCTCGTGGCAGGGAGTGATGGGGCCAACGTCCTGACTTTC
CDR3 protein: CASSLVAGSDGANVLTF

J gene: TRBJ1-1
V gene: TRBV10-3
D gene: TRBD1
clone size: many
CDR3 DNA: TGTGCCATCAGTAGGGACAGTTTGAACACTGAAGCTTTCTTT
CDR3 protein: CAISRDSLNTEAFF

J gene: TRBJ1-3
V gene: TRBV9
D gene: -
clone size: many
CDR3 DNA: TGTGCCAGCAGCGCCGAGGGTCTAGGAAACACCATATATTTT
CDR3 protein: CASSAEGLGNTIYF

J gene: TRBJ2-5
V gene: TRBV6-1
D gene: TRBD2
clone size: -
CDR3 DNA: TGTGCCAGCAGTGAAGTGGGCGGGGGCCAAGAGACCCAGTACTTC
CDR3 protein: CASSEVGGGQETQYF

J gene: TRBJ1-3
V gene: TRBV6-1
D gene: -
clone size: few
CDR3 DNA: TGTGCCAGCAGTGAAGTCCGGGGAAACACCATATATTTT
CDR3 protein: CASSEVRGNTIYF

J gene: TRBJ2-7
V gene: TRBV20-1
D gene: -
clone size: few
CDR3 DNA: TGCAGCCTCGACTGGGGGGGCTCCCCTGGGTACGAGCAGTACTTC
CDR3 protein: CSLDWGGSPGYEQYF

J gene: TRBJ2-5
V gene: TRBV3-1
D gene: -
clone size: once
CDR3 DNA: TGTGCCAGCAGCCAAGGGTTAGGACCAGCGGGGACCCAGTACTTC
CDR3 protein: CASSQGLGPAGTQYF

J gene: TRBJ2-6
V gene: TRBV28
D gene: -
clone size: many
CDR3 DNA: TGTGCCAGCAGTATGACAGGTTACTCTGGGGCCAACGTCCTGACTTTC
CDR3 protein: CASSMTGYSGANVLTF

J gene: TRBJ2-7
V gene: TRBV20-1
D gene: -
clone size: many
CDR3 DNA: TGCAGTGCTAGGAGGGGGGATTCCGAGCAGTACTTC
CDR3 protein: CSARRGDSEQYF

J gene: TRBJ2-5
V gene: TRBV6-5
D gene: -
clone size: many
CDR3 DNA: TGTGCCAGCAGTTACTCTCCAACCCTAGGAGGGGATAAGTCCTTC
CDR3 protein: CASSYSPTLGGDKSF

J gene: TRBJ2-2
V gene: TRBV12-3/TRBV12-4
D gene: -
clone size: many
CDR3 DNA: TGTGCCAGCAGTTTCATGGCGGGATTACCGGGGGAGCTGTTTTTT
CDR3 protein: CASSFMAGLPGELFF

J gene: TRBJ1-6
V gene: TRBV28
D gene: TRBD1
clone size: few
CDR3 DNA: TGTGCCAGCAGTCGATCCGGGACAGTTTCCTCACCCCTCCACTTT
CDR3 protein: CASSRSGTVSSPLHF

J gene: TRBJ2-7
V gene: TRBV12-3/TRBV12-4
D gene: -
clone size: many
CDR3 DNA: TGTGCCAGCAGTTTAGCGGACAAGGATTCGCAGTACTTC
CDR3 protein: CASSLADKDSQYF

J gene: TRBJ1-1
V gene: TRBV27
D gene: -
clone size: many
CDR3 DNA: TGTGCCAGCAGGTCTTTACCGAACACTGAAGCTTTCTTT
CDR3 protein: CASRSLPNTEAFF

J gene: TRBJ2-4
V gene: TRBV12-3/TRBV12-4
D gene: -
clone size: many
CDR3 DNA: TGTGCCAGCAGTTTAAGATCGGGGTTTGGAGCCAAAAACATTCAGTACTTC
CDR3 protein: CASSLRSGFGAKNIQYF

J gene: TRBJ2-7
V gene: TRBV5-1
D gene: TRBD1
clone size: many
CDR3 DNA: TGCGCCAGCAGCTTGGGGGACAGGGTCTTTGAGCAGTACTTC
CDR3 protein: CASSLGDRVFEQYF

J gene: TRBJ1-2
V gene: TRBV7-3
D gene: TRBD1
clone size: many
CDR3 DNA: TGTGCCAGCAGCTTACGTGCAGGGGGCAACTATGGCTACACCTTC
CDR3 protein: CASSLRAGGNYGYTF

J gene: TRBJ1-2
V gene: TRBV6-2/TRBV6-3
D gene: -
clone size: once
CDR3 DNA: TGTGCCAGCAGTTACGAACAGCGGTATGGCTACACCTTC
CDR3 protein: CASSYEQRYGYTF

J gene: TRBJ2-2
V gene: TRBV6-4
D gene: TRBD1
clone size: -
CDR3 DNA: TGTGCCAGCAGTGACTCAGGCCAGGGGGAAAGCGGGGAGCTGTTTTTT
CDR3 protein: CASSDSGQGESGELFF

J gene: TRBJ1-5
V gene: TRBV19
D gene: -
clone size: -
CDR3 DNA: TGTGCCAGTAGTGATTTCTACAGAGACAATCAGCCCCAGCATTTT
CDR3 protein: CASSDFYRDNQPQHF

J gene: TRBJ1-6
V gene: TRBV15
D gene: -
clone size: many
CDR3 DNA: TGTGCCACCAGCAGAGGTGGGGGGAATTCACCCCTCCACTTT
CDR3 protein: CATSRGGGNSPLHF

J gene: TRBJ2-4
V gene: TRBV12-3/TRBV12-4
D gene: -
clone size: many
CDR3 DNA: TGTGCCAGCAGTTCAGGGGTAAACATTCAGTACTTC
CDR3 protein: CASSSGVNIQYF

J gene: TRBJ1-6
V gene: TRBV5-5
D gene: -
clone size: -
CDR3 DNA: TGTGCCAGCAGCCCCGTGGGGCAGGCAGGTTCACCCCTCCACTTT
CDR3 protein: CASSPVGQAGSPLHF

J gene: TRBJ1-5
V gene: TRBV6-1
D gene: -
clone size: many
CDR3 DNA: TGTGCCAGCAGGACGAATCAGCCCCAGCATTTT
CDR3 protein: CASRTNQPQHF

J gene: TRBJ2-7
V gene: TRBV6-5
D gene: -
clone size: many
CDR3 DNA: TGTGCCAGCAGTTACTCTTCCGGGGGGCCCTACGAGCAGTACTTC
CDR3 protein: CASSYSSGGPYEQYF

J gene: TRBJ1-1
V gene: TRBV4-1
D gene: TRBD1
clone size: few
CDR3 DNA: TGCGCCAGCAGCCTAGGGACAGGAGAGGGACGGGACACTGAAGCTTTCTTT
CDR3 protein: CASSLGTGEGRDTEAFF

J gene: TRBJ1-2
V gene: TRBV20-1
D gene: -
clone size: -
CDR3 DNA: TGCAGTGCTAGAGATCCGGGGTTCGGCTACACCTTC
CDR3 protein: CSARDPGFGYTF

J gene: TRBJ1-1
V gene: TRBV7-3
D gene: TRBD1
clone size: -
CDR3 DNA: TGTGCCAGCAGCCCTGGACAGGGACGTCCTTTCTTT
CDR3 protein: CASSPGQGRPFF

J gene: TRBJ1-2
V gene: TRBV28
D gene: -
clone size: -
CDR3 DNA: TGTGCCAGCAGTCCCGCCGCTTTGCTAGACTATGGCTACACCTTC
CDR3 protein: CASSPAALLDYGYTF

J gene: TRBJ2-4
V gene: TRBV3-1
D gene: -
clone size: many
CDR3 DNA: TGTGCCAGCAGCCAAGTTGAGGGTGTGGGCATTCAGTACTTC
CDR3 protein: CASSQVEGVGIQYF

J gene: TRBJ1-1
V gene: TRBV6-1
D gene: TRBD1
clone size: many
CDR3 DNA: TGTGCCAGCAGGGCCGGACAGGGGATTAATCTGAACACTGAAGCTTTCTTT
CDR3 protein: CASRAGQGINLNTEAFF

J gene: TRBJ1-6
V gene: TRBV4-3
D gene: TRBD1
clone size: -
CDR3 DNA: TGCGCCAGCAGCCAACACACCCAGGGACAGGGACTCTCACCCCTCCACTTT
CDR3 protein: CASSQHTQGQGLSPLHF

J gene: TRBJ2-7
V gene: TRBV7-9
D gene: -
clone size: -
CDR3 DNA: TGTGCCAGCAGCCCCTCGGTGGGACAGCAGTACTTC
CDR3 protein: CASSPSVGQQYF

J gene: TRBJ2-7
V gene: TRBV7-2
D gene: TRBD1
clone size: -
CDR3 DNA: TGTGCCAGCACCCTACGGGACAGGGCTTACGAGCAGTACTTC
CDR3 protein: CASTLRDRAYEQYF

J gene: TRBJ1-2
V gene: TRBV6-5
D gene: -
clone size: -
CDR3 DNA: TGTGCCAGCAGTTACTCGATGGTAGTCAGCTATGGCTACACCTTC
CDR3 protein: CASSYSMVVSYGYTF

J gene: TRBJ1-1
V gene: TRBV12-3/TRBV12-4
D gene: -
clone size: many
CDR3 DNA: TGTGCCAGCAGTTCTAATAGGGGTACAAACACTGAAGCTTTCTTT
CDR3 protein: CASSSNRGTNTEAFF

J gene: TRBJ1-2
V gene: TRBV5-1
D gene: TRBD1
clone size: many
CDR3 DNA: TGCGCCAGCAGCTTGCTCGGGGACAGTAGCTATGGCTACACCTTC
CDR3 protein: CASSLLGDSSYGYTF

J gene: TRBJ1-1
V gene: TRBV30
D gene: TRBD1
clone size: many
CDR3 DNA: TGTGCCTGGAAGCCCCACATTCTACACAGGGGGGACACTGAAGCTTTCTTT
CDR3 protein: CAWKPHILHRGDTEAFF

J gene: TRBJ1-5
V gene: TRBV19
D gene: -
clone size: many
CDR3 DNA: TGTGCCAGTAGTATAGATGGGGGGGATCAGCCCCAGCATTTT
CDR3 protein: CASSIDGGDQPQHF

J gene: TRBJ2-5
V gene: TRBV9
D gene: TRBD2
clone size: many
CDR3 DNA: TGTGCCAGCAGCCCTCGGGGGGGGGCTCAAGAGACCCAGTACTTC
CDR3 protein: CASSPRGGAQETQYF

J gene: TRBJ1-5
V gene: TRBV6-5
D gene: -
clone size: -
CDR3 DNA: TGTGCCAGCAGTTTAGGGGTCGGGGCGGTCAATCAGCCCCAGCATTTT
CDR3 protein: CASSLGVGAVNQPQHF

J gene: TRBJ2-7
V gene: TRBV28
D gene: TRBD2
clone size: many
CDR3 DNA: TGTGCGGGTTCGGGGGGGTCCTTTAACTCCTACGAGCAGTACTTC
CDR3 protein: CAGSGGSFNSYEQYF

J gene: TRBJ1-1
V gene: TRBV27
D gene: TRBD1
clone size: -
CDR3 DNA: TGTGCCAGCAGCAAAGGACAGGGGGCGAACACTGAAGCTTTCTTT
CDR3 protein: CASSKGQGANTEAFF